The 19 T cell receptor beta chains presented below share a single source sample, sequenced in a study of T cell repertoires in cytomegalovirus infection. One entry per CDR3 protein, called by TCRdb with MiXCR from the reads. The sample has approximately 500,000 distinct CDR3 sequences, around 35% seen once; the top ten hold roughly a sixth. These receptors' targets are unknown. This material consisted of cultured PBMCs, taken from culture after CMV antigen stimulation. The source of these receptors is a human donor in good health (CMV status not recorded). Some clones in this sample may be carry-over from other donors' samples.

This clonotype was observed a few times. The chain has TRBV7-8 and TRBJ1-2, with TRBD1 identical over 7 bases. The length of the CDR3 is 17 residues. The V gene end was trimmed by 4 bases and the J gene end by 0 bases; junction bases not matched to a gene: 11. Germline CDR1 reads SGHVS; CDR2 reads FQNEAQ. Here the CDR3 DNA reads TGTGCCAGCAGCTACCAACCTATCGGACAGGCTAACTATGGCTACACCTTC. Protein product: CASSYQPIGQANYGYTF.

The V gene is TRBV5-6, the J gene TRBJ1-5, with 8 positions matching TRBD1. The germline CDR1 and CDR2 sequences are SGHDT and YYEEEE. This CDR3 region has 17 residues. Trimming at V came to 0 bases and at J to 0 bases, leaving 5 bases not matched to a gene. This CDR3 is CASSLAQGAPSNQPQHF. As DNA, the CDR3 is TGTGCCAGCAGCTTGGCGCAGGGGGCCCCTAGCAATCAGCCCCAGCATTTT.

This chain uses TRBV7-8 with TRBJ2-1, with D unclear. CDR3 length: 13 residues. Per germline, CDR1 SGHVS and CDR2 FQNEAQ. The V and J ends lost 2 bases and 8 bases respectively, with 10 bases between them. CDR3 in DNA: TGTGCCAGCAGCTTAAGGGCGGCCCATGAGCAGTTCTTC. Its translation is CASSLRAAHEQFF. Full variable domain (rest looked up from reference TRBV7-8 and TRBJ2-1): GAGVSQSPRYKVAKRGQDVALRCDPISGHVSLFWYQQALGQGPEFLTYFQNEAQLDKSGLPSDRFFAERPEGSVSTLKIQRTQQEDSAVYLCASSLRAAHEQFFGPGTRLTVL.

The rearrangement links TRBV13 to TRBJ2-1; 9 bases fit TRBD2. This CDR3 has 17 amino acids. The V gene end was trimmed by 0 bases and the J gene end by 5 bases; junction bases not matched to a gene: 8. The germline V gene has CDR1 PRHDT and CDR2 FYEKMQ (reference sequence). The DNA for the CDR3 is TGTGCCAGCAGCTTAGGGGGGTGGCCTAGCGGGAACAATGAGCAGTTCTTC. Its protein product is CASSLGGWPSGNNEQFF.

This chain links TRBV4-1 with TRBJ1-1; no clear D. The CDR3 spans 15 residues. V lost 4 bases, J lost 0 bases, and 12 bases lay in between. The germline V gene encodes CDR1 MGHRA and CDR2 YSYEKL. CDR3 region: CASSPPNIMNTEAFF. The CDR3 DNA sequence: TGCGCCAGCAGCCCCCCCAACATCATGAACACTGAAGCTTTCTTT.

This clonotype was observed once. This sequence joins TRBV20-1 and TRBJ2-3; D tentatively reads TRBD1 or TRBD2 (5 bases each). Germline lookup yields CDR1 DFQATT and CDR2 SNEGSKA (reference sequence). Trimming took off 0 bases at V and 2 bases at J, with 18 bases between the two ends. The length of the CDR3 is 17 residues. The CDR3 region is CSARDVTSGGLTDTQYF. The CDR3 DNA is TGCAGTGCTAGAGATGTGACTTCTGGGGGTCTCACAGATACGCAGTATTTT.

As concerns this clonotype: A much larger clonotype is one base distant, so this may be a read error. This chain links TRBV7-9 with TRBJ1-5; D not certain. The CDR3 totals 14 residues. Germline CDR1 and CDR2: SEHNR and FQNEAQ (reference sequence). In nucleotides, the CDR3 is TGTGCCAGCAGCCCCGACGGTCCCAATCAGCCCCAGCGTTTT. This translates into CASSPDGPNQPQRF.

The sample holds a few counts of this clonotype. The chain combines TRBV5-4 with TRBJ2-5; 8 bases align to TRBD1. Germline values: CDR1 SGHNT, CDR2 YYREEE (reference sequence). The CDR3 runs 14 residues. With V trimmed by 1 base and J by 5 bases, 4 bases remained unmatched. The CDR3 nucleotides are TGTGCCAGCAGCTTGCAGGGGGCGACGGAGACCCAGTACTTC. Protein sequence: CASSLQGATETQYF.

This sequence joins TRBV20-1 and TRBJ2-3; D not resolved. Germline V lookup: CDR1 DFQATT, CDR2 SNEGSKA (reference sequence). The CDR3 sequence is 13 residues long. V was shortened by 4 bases and J by 2 bases, with 10 bases between the two germline ends. CDR3 nucleotides: TGCAGTGCTATGGGGTTAGACACAGATACGCAGTATTTT. Residues: CSAMGLDTDTQYF.

This chain joins TRBV19 and TRBJ1-4; D possibly corresponds to TRBD1 (6 bases). Germline V lookup: CDR1 LNHDA, CDR2 SQIVND (reference sequence). V was trimmed by 10 bases and J by 0 bases, leaving 12 bases between them. The CDR3 covers 14 residues. The CDR3 DNA is TGTGCCACCGGGGGCAGAGCAACTAATGAAAAACTGTTTTTT. Translated: CATGGRATNEKLFF.

V gene TRBV7-9 combines with J gene TRBJ2-4; 7 bases line up with TRBD2. The germline V gene encodes CDR1 SEHNR and CDR2 FQNEAQ (reference sequence). This CDR3 spans 15 amino acids. The junction had 7 bases not matched to a gene; V was cut back by 4 bases and J by 4 bases. CDR3 in DNA: TGTGCCAGCAGCTCTGTGTCCGGGGGGAAAAACATTCAGTACTTC. Protein: CASSSVSGGKNIQYF.

The chain couples TRBV19 to TRBJ2-1; TRBD1 aligns across 9 bases. The CDR3 runs to 14 residues. Germline V lookup: CDR1 LNHDA, CDR2 SQIVND (reference sequence). The trim removed 5 bases at V and 6 bases at J, leaving 5 bases unmatched. The CDR3 nucleotides are TGTGCCAGTAGTTCACAGGGGGCGGTCAATGAGCAGTTCTTC. It yields the protein CASSSQGAVNEQFF.

This clonotype is classed as medium-sized. The chain has TRBV7-2 and TRBJ2-3; tentative D call: TRBD1 (5 bases). Per the germline V gene, CDR1 is SGHTA and CDR2 is FQGNSA. V was shortened by 3 bases and J by 0 bases, with 10 bases between the two germline ends. This CDR3 region has 15 residues. Here the CDR3 DNA reads TGTGCCAGCAGCTTGGGGCGGTCTAGCACAGATACGCAGTATTTT. This sequence encodes CASSLGRSSTDTQYF.

The chain couples TRBV11-2 to TRBJ2-3; possibly TRBD2 for D (6 bases). Looked up from germline, CDR1 is SGHAT and CDR2 is FQNNGV. CDR3 length: 14 residues. Trimming cost V 5 bases and J 5 bases, with 14 bases left between them. This CDR3 reads CASSLQAGGDTQYF. The CDR3 DNA reads TGTGCCAGCAGCCTCCAAGCCGGGGGAGATACGCAGTATTTT.

In DNA form, the CDR3 reads TGTGCCAGCAGTTTACGCAACGAGCAGTACTTC. It translates to CASSLRNEQYF. This chain uses TRBV28 with TRBJ2-7; no firm D call. Germline lookup yields CDR1 MDHEN and CDR2 SYDVKM. The V and J ends lost 2 bases and 5 bases respectively, with 4 bases between them. There are 11 residues in the CDR3.

This clonotype showed up just a few times. The chain uses TRBV7-9 and TRBJ2-1; D may be TRBD2 (6 bases). CDR3 length equals 16 residues. The V and J ends lost 8 bases and 0 bases respectively, with 17 bases between them. Per germline, CDR1 SEHNR and CDR2 FQNEAQ (reference sequence). The CDR3 coding sequence is TGTGCCAGCGGCGGGACCGACCCCAGCTCCTACAATGAGCAGTTCTTC. Its translation: CASGGTDPSSYNEQFF.

This clonotype was observed a few times. The J gene is TRBJ2-5, the V gene TRBV6-5; 13 bases map to TRBD2. This CDR3 spans 17 amino acids. V was clipped by 4 bases and J by 5 bases; unmatched bases: 10. Germline V gene lookup returns CDR1 MNHEY and CDR2 SVGAGI. The CDR3 loop reads CASSFRTSGSWRETQYF. CDR3 sequence (DNA): TGTGCCAGCAGTTTCAGGACTAGCGGGAGTTGGAGGGAGACCCAGTACTTC.

The genes are TRBV18 and TRBJ2-3; no clear D gene. Germline V lookup: CDR1 KGHSH, CDR2 LQKENI. This CDR3 spans 14 amino acids. Trimming took off 0 bases at V and 5 bases at J, with 9 bases between the two ends. CDR3 residues: CASSPPSTRDTQYF. CDR3 nucleotide sequence: TGTGCCAGCTCACCACCGTCGACGCGAGATACGCAGTATTTT. Combining the CDR3 with reference TRBV18 and TRBJ2-3 gives the whole variable domain NAGVMQNPRHLVRRRGQEARLRCSPMKGHSHVYWYRQLPEEGLKFMVYLQKENIIDESGMPKERFSAEFPKEGPSILRIQQVVRGDSAAYFCASSPPSTRDTQYFGPGTRLTVL.

This clonotype was seen a handful of times. This chain uses TRBV28 with TRBJ2-7; 7 nucleotides line up with TRBD1. The CDR3 runs 14 residues. The J segment lost 5 bases and the V segment lost 6 bases, leaving 10 bases of the junction unmatched. CDR1 MDHEN and CDR2 SYDVKM come from the germline V gene. The CDR3 DNA reads TGTGCCAGCAGGCTGACAGGGAAACGCCACGAGCAGTACTTC. Translating gives CASRLTGKRHEQYF.